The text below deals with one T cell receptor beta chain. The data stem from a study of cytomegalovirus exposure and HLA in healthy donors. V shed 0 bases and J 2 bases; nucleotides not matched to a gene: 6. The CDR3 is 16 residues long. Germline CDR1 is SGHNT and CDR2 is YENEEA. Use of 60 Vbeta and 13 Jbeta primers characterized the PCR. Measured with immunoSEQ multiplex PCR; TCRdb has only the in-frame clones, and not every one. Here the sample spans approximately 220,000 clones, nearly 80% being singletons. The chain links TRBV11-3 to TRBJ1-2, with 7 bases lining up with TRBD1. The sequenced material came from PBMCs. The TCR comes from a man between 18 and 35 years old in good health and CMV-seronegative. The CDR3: CASSLEGRQGNYGYTF. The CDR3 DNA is TGTGCCAGCAGCTTAGAGGGGCGACAGGGAAACTATGGCTACACCTTC. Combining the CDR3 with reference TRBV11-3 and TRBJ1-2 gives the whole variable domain EAGVVQSPRYKIIEKKQPVAFWCNPISGHNTLYWYLQNLGQGPELLIRYENEEAVDDSQLPKDRFSAERLKGVDSTLKIQPAELGDSAVYLCASSLEGRQGNYGYTFGSGTRLTVV.